This T cell receptor (beta chain) was profiled in a study of CD8 T cells in ankylosing spondylitis. Study-wide results and caveats: CD8+ cells made up the disease-linked clones, which were relatively rare in peripheral blood.

TCRdb recomputed calls from the 5' RACE reads with MiXCR, one row per CDR3 protein. The repertoire holds about 250,000 distinct CDR3 sequences, with 20% to 30% as singletons. This clonotype appeared a few times. Its specificity is unknown. CDR1 DFQATT and CDR2 SNEGSKA come from the germline V gene (reference sequence). V dropped 5 bases and J dropped 7 bases, with 14 bases sitting between them. This CDR3 comprises 13 residues. The sequence came from a male donor with ankylosing spondylitis or in good health (not recorded which). This sequence joins TRBV20-1 and TRBJ1-4; possibly TRBD1 for D (6 bases). Sequencing was carried out using blood, either unsorted or a sorted T cell fraction (not recorded which). The CDR3 loop reads CSAWGAAGEKLFF. CDR3 nucleotides: TGCAGTGCTTGGGGGGCAGCAGGTGAAAAACTGTTTTTT.